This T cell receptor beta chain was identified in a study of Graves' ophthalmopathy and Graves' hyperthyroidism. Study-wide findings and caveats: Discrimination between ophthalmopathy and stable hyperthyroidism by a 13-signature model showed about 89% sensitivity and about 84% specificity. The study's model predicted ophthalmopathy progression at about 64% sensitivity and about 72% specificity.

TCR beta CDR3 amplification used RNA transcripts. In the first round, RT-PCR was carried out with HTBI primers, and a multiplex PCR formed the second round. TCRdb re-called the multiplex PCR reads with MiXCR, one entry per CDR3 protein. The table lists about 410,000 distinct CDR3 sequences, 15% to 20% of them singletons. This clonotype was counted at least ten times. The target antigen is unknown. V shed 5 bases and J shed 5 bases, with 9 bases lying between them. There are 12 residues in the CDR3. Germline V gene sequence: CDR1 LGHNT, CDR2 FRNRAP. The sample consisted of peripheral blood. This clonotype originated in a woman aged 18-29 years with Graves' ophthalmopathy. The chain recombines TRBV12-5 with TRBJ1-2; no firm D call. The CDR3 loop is CASGVGGYGYTF. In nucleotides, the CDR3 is TGTGCTAGTGGTGTAGGTGGATATGGCTACACCTTC.